This TCR beta chain was obtained from a study of cytomegalovirus exposure and HLA in healthy donors. With respect to this clone: Its target is not known.

Germline V gene lookup returns CDR1 SGDLS and CDR2 YYNGEE. J gave up 1 base and V 4 bases, and 12 bases lay outside the gene matches. The CDR3 covers 18 residues. Assay used: immunoSEQ multiplex PCR; TCRdb lists only in-frame clones, some missing. The sample has some 70,000 clones, 95% to 97% seen once. General study findings and limits: Subsequent analysis revealed that first-cohort TCR clusters tended to co-occur in the 120 or so validation repertoires.

The study drew the donors from its roughly 120-subject validation cohort, separate from the approximately 700-subject first cohort. Sequencing was carried out using PBMCs. This chain joins TRBV9 and TRBJ2-1; 9 bases map to TRBD1. The clonotype comes from a young man in good health and CMV-seronegative. In DNA, the CDR3 is TGTGCCAGCAGCCCTCACTCCACAGGGGGCATTTCCTACAATGAGCAGTTCTTC. It specifies CASSPHSTGGISYNEQFF. Complete variable domain (other parts from reference TRBV9 and TRBJ2-1): DSGVTQTPKHLITATGQRVTLRCSPRSGDLSVYWYQQSLDQGLQFLIQYYNGEERAKGNILERFSAQQFPDLHSELNLSSLELGDSALYFCASSPHSTGGISYNEQFFGPGTRLTVL.